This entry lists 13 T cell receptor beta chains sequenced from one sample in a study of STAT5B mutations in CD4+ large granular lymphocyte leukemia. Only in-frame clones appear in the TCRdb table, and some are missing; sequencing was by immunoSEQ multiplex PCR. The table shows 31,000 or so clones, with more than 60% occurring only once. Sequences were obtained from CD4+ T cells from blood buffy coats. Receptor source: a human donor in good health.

CDR3 nucleotides: TGTGCCAGCAGCTCCCGGACGGGGAGGAACACTGAAGCTTTCTTT. Translation: CASSSRTGRNTEAFF. The gene calls are TRBV5-4 and TRBJ1-1; D unclear. V gave up 3 bases and J gave up 1 base, with 13 bases separating them. The CDR3 runs 15 residues. The germline V gene has CDR1 SGHNT and CDR2 YYREEE (reference sequence).

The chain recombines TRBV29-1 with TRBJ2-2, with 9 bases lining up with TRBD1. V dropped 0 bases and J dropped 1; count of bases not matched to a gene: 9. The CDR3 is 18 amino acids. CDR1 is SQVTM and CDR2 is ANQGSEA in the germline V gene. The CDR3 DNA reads TGCAGCGTTGAAGATGGACAGGGGTTTGTCGGGAACACCGGGGAGCTGTTTTTT. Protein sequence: CSVEDGQGFVGNTGELFF.

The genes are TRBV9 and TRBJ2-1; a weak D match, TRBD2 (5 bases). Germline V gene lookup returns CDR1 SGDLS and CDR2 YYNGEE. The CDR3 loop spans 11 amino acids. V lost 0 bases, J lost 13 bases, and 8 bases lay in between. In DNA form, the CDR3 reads TGTGCCAGCAGCGTAGGGGGAGACCAGTTCTTC. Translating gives CASSVGGDQFF.

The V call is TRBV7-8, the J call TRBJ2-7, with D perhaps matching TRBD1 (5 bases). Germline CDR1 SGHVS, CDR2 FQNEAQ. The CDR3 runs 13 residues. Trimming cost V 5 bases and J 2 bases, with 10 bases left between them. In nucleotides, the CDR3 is TGTGCCAGCAGCCCACAGGTTACCTACGAGCAGTACTTC. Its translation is CASSPQVTYEQYF.

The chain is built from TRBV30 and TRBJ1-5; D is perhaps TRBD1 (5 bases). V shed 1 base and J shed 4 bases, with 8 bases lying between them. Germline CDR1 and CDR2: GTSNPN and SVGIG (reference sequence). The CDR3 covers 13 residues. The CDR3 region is CAWSGGENQPQHF. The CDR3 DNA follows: TGTGCCTGGAGTGGAGGGGAGAATCAGCCCCAGCATTTT.

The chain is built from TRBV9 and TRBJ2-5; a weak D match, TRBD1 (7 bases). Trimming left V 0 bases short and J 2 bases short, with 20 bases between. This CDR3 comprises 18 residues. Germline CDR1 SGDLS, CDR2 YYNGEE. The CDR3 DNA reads TGTGCCAGCAGCGTAGCGCCCTCAGGGGGGTTGGGGCAAGAGACCCAGTACTTC. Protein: CASSVAPSGGLGQETQYF.

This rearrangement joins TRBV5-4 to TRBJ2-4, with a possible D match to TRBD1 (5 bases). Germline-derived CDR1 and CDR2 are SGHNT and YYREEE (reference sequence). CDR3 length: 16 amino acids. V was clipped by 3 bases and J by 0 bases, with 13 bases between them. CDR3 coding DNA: TGTGCCAGCAGCTCTAGGGGTGCTCTAGCCAAAAACATTCAGTACTTC. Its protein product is CASSSRGALAKNIQYF.

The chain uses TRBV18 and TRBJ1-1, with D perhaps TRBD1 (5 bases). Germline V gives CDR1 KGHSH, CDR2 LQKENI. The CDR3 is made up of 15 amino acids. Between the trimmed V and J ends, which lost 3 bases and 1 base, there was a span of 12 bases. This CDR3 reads CASSPVIGANTEAFF. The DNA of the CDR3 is TGTGCCAGCTCACCCGTTATAGGGGCGAACACTGAAGCTTTCTTT.

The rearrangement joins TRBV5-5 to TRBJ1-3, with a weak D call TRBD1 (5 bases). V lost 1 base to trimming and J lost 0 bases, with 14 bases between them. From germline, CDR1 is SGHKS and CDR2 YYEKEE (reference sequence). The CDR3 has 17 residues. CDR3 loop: CASSLITGGNSGNTIYF. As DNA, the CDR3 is TGTGCCAGCAGCTTGATCACAGGCGGAAACTCTGGAAACACCATATATTTT.

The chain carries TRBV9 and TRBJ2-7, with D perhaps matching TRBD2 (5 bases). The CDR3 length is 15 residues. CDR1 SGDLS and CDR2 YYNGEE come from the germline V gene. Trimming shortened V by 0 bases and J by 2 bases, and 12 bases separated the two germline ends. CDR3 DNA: TGTGCCAGCAGCGTAGAGGGTGCCGGGGCCTACGAGCAGTACTTC. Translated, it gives CASSVEGAGAYEQYF. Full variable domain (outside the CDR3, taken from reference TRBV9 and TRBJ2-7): DSGVTQTPKHLITATGQRVTLRCSPRSGDLSVYWYQQSLDQGLQFLIQYYNGEERAKGNILERFSAQQFPDLHSELNLSSLELGDSALYFCASSVEGAGAYEQYFGPGTRLTVT.

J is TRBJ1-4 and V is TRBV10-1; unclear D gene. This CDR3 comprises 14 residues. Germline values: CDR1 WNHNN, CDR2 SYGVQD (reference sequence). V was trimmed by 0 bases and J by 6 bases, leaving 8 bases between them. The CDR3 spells CASSESGRDEKLFF. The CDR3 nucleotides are TGCGCCAGCAGTGAGTCAGGGAGGGATGAAAAACTGTTTTTT.

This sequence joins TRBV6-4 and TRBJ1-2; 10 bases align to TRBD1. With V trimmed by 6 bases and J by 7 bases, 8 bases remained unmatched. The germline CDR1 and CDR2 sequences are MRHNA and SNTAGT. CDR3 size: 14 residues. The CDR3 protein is CASRGTGDHSGYTF. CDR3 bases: TGTGCCAGCAGGGGGACAGGGGATCACAGTGGCTACACCTTC.

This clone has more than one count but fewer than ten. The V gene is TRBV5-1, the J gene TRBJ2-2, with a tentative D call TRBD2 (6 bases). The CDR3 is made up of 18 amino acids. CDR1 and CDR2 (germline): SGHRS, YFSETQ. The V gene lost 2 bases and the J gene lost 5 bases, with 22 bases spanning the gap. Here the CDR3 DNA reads TGCGCCAGCAGCTTCGGGGTTCGGGCTAGCGTGGGGACCGGGGAGCTGTTTTTT. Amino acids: CASSFGVRASVGTGELFF. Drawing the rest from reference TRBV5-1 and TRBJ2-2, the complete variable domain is KAGVTQTPRYLIKTRGQQVTLSCSPISGHRSVSWYQQTPGQGLQFLFEYFSETQRNKGNFPGRFSGRQFSNSRSEMNVSTLELGDSALYLCASSFGVRASVGTGELFFGEGSRLTVL.